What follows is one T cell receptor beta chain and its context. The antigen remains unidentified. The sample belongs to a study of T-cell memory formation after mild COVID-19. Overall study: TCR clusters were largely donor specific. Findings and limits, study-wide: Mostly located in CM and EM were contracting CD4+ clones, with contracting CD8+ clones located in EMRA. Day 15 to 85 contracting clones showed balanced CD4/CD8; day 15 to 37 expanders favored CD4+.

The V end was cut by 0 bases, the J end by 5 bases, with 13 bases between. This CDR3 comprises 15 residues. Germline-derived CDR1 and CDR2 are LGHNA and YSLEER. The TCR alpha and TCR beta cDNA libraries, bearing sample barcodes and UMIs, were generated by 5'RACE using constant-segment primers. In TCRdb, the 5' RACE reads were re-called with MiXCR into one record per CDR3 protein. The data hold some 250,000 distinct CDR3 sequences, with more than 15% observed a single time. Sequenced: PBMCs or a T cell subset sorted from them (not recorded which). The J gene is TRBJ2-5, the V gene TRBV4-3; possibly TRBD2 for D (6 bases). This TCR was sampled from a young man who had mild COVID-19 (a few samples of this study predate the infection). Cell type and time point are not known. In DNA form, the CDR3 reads TGCGCCAGCAGCCAAGACGGGGGTATTTTCGAGACCCAGTACTTC. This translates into CASSQDGGIFETQYF.